This T cell receptor beta chain was sequenced during a study of blood T cell repertoires in COVID-19. Looking at the study overall: Samples came from the United States, Italy and Spain, spanning acute and convalescent COVID-19.

How the authors handled the data: Reference gene primer amplification yielded estimated nucleated cell counts. Only in-frame clones appear in the TCRdb table, and some are missing; sequencing was by immunoSEQ multiplex PCR. V, J and clone size are taken as reported in that table, and D and trimming were inferred from the DNA itself. The sample records 150,000 to 200,000 clones, approximately 85% being singletons. The germline gives CDR1 SGHAT, CDR2 FQNNGV. The CDR3 totals 12 residues. Deletions cut 6 bases from V and 8 bases from J, with 13 bases between. The source is a woman of 80 years or more with acute or convalescent COVID-19. The chain couples TRBV11-2 to TRBJ1-1; D is uncertain. Sequenced input: peripheral blood. The CDR3 sequence is CASRDLGPEAFF. CDR3 coding DNA: TGTGCCAGCAGAGATTTGGGCCCGGAAGCTTTCTTT.